A few counts support the clone carrying this T cell receptor (beta chain). Its antigen is still unknown. The junction does not match germline at one end; this may be a read error. Amplification used 60 Vbeta primers and 13 Jbeta primers. Method: immunoSEQ multiplex PCR; TCRdb's copy keeps in-frame clones and lacks some. Seen here are about 160,000 clones, 65% to 80% observed once, and the top ten hold approximately 1.6%. This sample was taken from a study of cytomegalovirus exposure and HLA in healthy donors. Study-level points and caveats: Some public TCRs appeared in many individuals, while most sequences were rare. Analyses of presence/absence relied on an assumption of roughly uniform sequencing depth across donors.

Germline V gene data show CDR1 as SGHNT and CDR2 as YYREEE (reference sequence). The CDR3 totals 14 residues. The sample comprised PBMCs. The receptor was isolated from a woman in her twenties or thirties in good health and CMV-seronegative. The rearrangement uses TRBV5-4 and TRBJ1-2, with unresolved D. The CDR3 loop is CASSQGGRFYGYTF. In DNA form, the CDR3 reads TGCGCCAGCAGCCAAGGAGGGAGATTCTATGGCTACACCTTC.